The clone carrying this T cell receptor (beta chain) was observed a single time. Its specificity is unknown. HIV-negative, healthy adults without recent acute infections or vaccinations were the donors. The data belong to a study of shared clonotypes between healthy human individuals. Researchers ran the assay at a deep level. The method was immunoSEQ multiplex PCR; TCRdb's version includes in-frame clones alone and lacks a portion of them. The sample lists 1,500,000 or so clones; 98% were seen once. General study points: Naive CD4 clonotypes were shared across a handful of donors at 4% to 5%.

The CDR3 is 16 amino acids. Per germline, CDR1 SGHAT and CDR2 FQNNGV. The ends were cut back, 2 bases at V and 0 bases at J, with 8 bases in the middle. The rearrangement links TRBV11-2 to TRBJ2-6; D uncertain. Sequences were obtained from naive CD4+ T cells sorted from blood. Subset: CD45RA+ positively selected. The receptor comes from a young man in good health. The CDR3 loop reads CASSLQVPSGANVLTF. The CDR3, as DNA: TGTGCCAGCAGCTTACAGGTCCCCTCTGGGGCCAACGTCCTGACTTTC.